This record looks at one TCR beta chain sequence and its context. Using immunoSEQ multiplex PCR, the repertoire was profiled, and TCRdb retains in-frame clones only, with some absent. The table includes some 250,000 clones, 82% detected once. The data derive from a study of blood T cell repertoires in COVID-19. The specimen was peripheral blood. This clonotype originated in a woman in her fifties or sixties with active or convalescent COVID-19.

Here the CDR3 DNA reads TGCGCCAGCAGCCTAGACGACAGGGTCGCTGGAAACACCATATATTTT. It codes for CASSLDDRVAGNTIYF. The chain has TRBV4-1 and TRBJ1-3; TRBD1 agrees at 7 bases. The germline gives CDR1 MGHRA, CDR2 YSYEKL. V lost 4 bases to trimming and J lost 2 bases; unmatched junction nucleotides: 8. The CDR3 contains 16 residues.